The 16 T cell receptor beta chains presented below share a single source sample, sequenced in a study of blood T cell repertoires in COVID-19. Produced via immunoSEQ multiplex PCR; TCRdb's table is partial and in-frame only. This table has about 250,000 clones, over 80% appearing once. The sequenced sample consisted of PBMCs or T cells enriched from blood (not recorded which). The receptors were sampled from a woman aged 25 to 39 with acute COVID-19.

The rearrangement joins TRBV12-3 or TRBV12-4 to TRBJ1-1; D gene uncertain. V lost 7 bases, J lost 4 bases, and 13 bases lay in between. There are 13 residues in the CDR3. This CDR3 is CASTSGVITEAFF. The DNA for the CDR3 is TGTGCCAGCACTTCGGGAGTGATCACTGAAGCTTTCTTT.

There are a few counts of this clone. The chain uses TRBV5-1 and TRBJ1-2, with a possible D match to TRBD1 (5 bases). The CDR3 runs to 14 residues. The germline V gene has CDR1 SGHRS and CDR2 YFSETQ. Trimming took 4 bases from V and 0 from J, leaving 10 bases between them. The CDR3, as DNA: TGCGCCAGCAGCCGAGACAGAGCTAACTATGGCTACACCTTC. This encodes CASSRDRANYGYTF. Complete variable domain (other parts from reference TRBV5-1 and TRBJ1-2): KAGVTQTPRYLIKTRGQQVTLSCSPISGHRSVSWYQQTPGQGLQFLFEYFSETQRNKGNFPGRFSGRQFSNSRSEMNVSTLELGDSALYLCASSRDRANYGYTFGSGTRLTVV.

This chain links TRBV5-1 with TRBJ2-1; D gene ambiguous. CDR3 length equals 15 residues. V was clipped by 4 bases and J by 3 bases, with 14 bases between them. CDR1 and CDR2 from the germline V gene are SGHRS and YFSETQ. CDR3 sequence: CASSAPAINYNEQFF. CDR3 nucleotides: TGCGCCAGCAGCGCGCCCGCGATTAACTACAATGAGCAGTTCTTC.

This chain links TRBV6-1 with TRBJ1-5; perhaps TRBD1 as D (5 bases). CDR1 MNHNS and CDR2 SASEGT come from the germline V gene. V was shortened by 1 base and J by 5 bases, with 9 bases between the two germline ends. The CDR3 is 14 residues long. The CDR3 sequence is CASSEGGRDQPQHF. The CDR3, as DNA: TGTGCCAGCAGTGAAGGTGGCAGGGATCAGCCCCAGCATTTT.

The chain employs TRBV29-1 and TRBJ2-7; maybe TRBD2 (7 bases). CDR1 is SQVTM and CDR2 is ANQGSEA in the germline V gene. V lost 1 base and J 3 bases, leaving 13 bases between the germline ends. This CDR3 comprises 14 residues. In nucleotides, the CDR3 is TGCAGCGTTGAAGGGCCGGGGGGCGTCTACGAGCAGTACTTC. Translated, it gives CSVEGPGGVYEQYF.

This clone was seen only once. The rearrangement links TRBV28 to TRBJ1-2; D is perhaps TRBD1 (6 bases). Trimming shortened V by 2 bases and J by 8 bases, and 21 bases separated the two germline ends. In germline, CDR1 is MDHEN, CDR2 SYDVKM. The CDR3 runs to 16 residues. This CDR3 is CASSLGSRSGGWGYTF. CDR3 DNA sequence: TGTGCCAGCAGTTTAGGTTCGCGCAGTGGGGGCTGGGGCTACACCTTC.

The sample holds a few counts of this clone. The J gene is TRBJ1-4, the V gene TRBV5-1; a possible D gene is TRBD1 (6 bases). Germline-derived CDR1 and CDR2 are SGHRS and YFSETQ. The CDR3 is 15 amino acids. Trimming took 2 bases from V and 6 from J, leaving 14 bases between them. The CDR3 loop is CASSLTGSNDEKLFF. As DNA, the CDR3 is TGCGCCAGCAGCTTAACAGGGTCCAATGATGAAAAACTGTTTTTT.

This chain uses TRBV7-9 with TRBJ1-2, with 9 bases fitting TRBD1. J lost 4 bases, V lost 5 bases, and 11 bases had no gene match. Germline V gene data show CDR1 as SEHNR and CDR2 as FQNEAQ (reference sequence). This CDR3 spans 16 amino acids. The CDR3, as DNA: TGTGCCAGCAGCCCGGACAGGGGAAAAGGGGCCTATGGCTACACCTTC. Residues: CASSPDRGKGAYGYTF.

This chain links TRBV5-6 with TRBJ2-3; the D gene is possibly TRBD1 (6 bases). This CDR3 is 16 amino acids long. The germline gives CDR1 SGHDT, CDR2 YYEEEE. The V gene lost 3 bases and the J gene lost 4 bases, with 18 bases spanning the gap. CDR3: CASSSTGSLSADTQYF. The CDR3, as DNA: TGTGCCAGCAGCTCCACAGGGTCCCTCAGCGCAGATACGCAGTATTTT.

CDR3 bases: TGTGCCAGCAGCCCCAGGCAAGAGACCCAGTACTTC. The encoded protein is CASSPRQETQYF. V usage is TRBV2 and J usage is TRBJ2-5; no clear D gene. V gave up 6 bases and J gave up 2 bases, with 7 bases separating them. Germline V gene data show CDR1 as SNHLY and CDR2 as FYNNEI. This CDR3 is built from 12 residues.

The chain uses TRBV5-1 and TRBJ1-6, with 9 bases fitting TRBD1. This CDR3 region has 15 residues. CDR1 SGHRS and CDR2 YFSETQ come from the germline V gene. After removal of 0 bases from V and 9 bases from J, the junction contained 4 bases not matched to a gene. This CDR3 is CASSLAQDRGSPLHF. CDR3 in DNA: TGCGCCAGCAGCTTGGCGCAGGACAGGGGTTCACCCCTCCACTTT. The entire variable domain, with the rest obtained from reference TRBV5-1 and TRBJ1-6, is as follows: KAGVTQTPRYLIKTRGQQVTLSCSPISGHRSVSWYQQTPGQGLQFLFEYFSETQRNKGNFPGRFSGRQFSNSRSEMNVSTLELGDSALYLCASSLAQDRGSPLHFGNGTRLTVT.

This chain uses TRBV7-9 with TRBJ1-2; D call uncertain. Per germline, CDR1 SEHNR and CDR2 FQNEAQ (reference sequence). The CDR3 totals 13 residues. V dropped 3 bases and J dropped 1 base, with 6 bases sitting between them. This chain's CDR3 is CASSFQDNYGYTF. The CDR3 region has the DNA TGTGCCAGCAGCTTTCAGGATAACTATGGCTACACCTTC.

The chain recombines TRBV4-1 with TRBJ1-1, with TRBD1 as a possible D gene (6 bases). The CDR3 extends over 17 amino acids. V was pared by 1 base and J by 3 bases, with 18 bases between. Germline V gene sequence: CDR1 MGHRA, CDR2 YSYEKL. CDR3 sequence reads: CASSQARGMGWDTEAFF. The CDR3 nucleotides are TGCGCCAGCAGCCAAGCCAGGGGCATGGGGTGGGACACTGAAGCTTTCTTT.

V gene TRBV10-2 combines with J gene TRBJ1-5; TRBD1 agrees at 7 bases. V gave up 4 bases and J gave up 0 bases; unmatched junction bases: 6. The CDR3 consists of 16 residues. The germline V gene has CDR1 WSHSY and CDR2 SAAADI. The CDR3 DNA sequence: TGCGCCAGCAGTGTGACAGGGCTATATAGCAATCAGCCCCAGCATTTT. This gives the protein CASSVTGLYSNQPQHF.

As DNA, the CDR3 is TGTGCCACTCGACAGGGGAAGGCCGTTCAGGGGATGAACACTGAAGCTTTCTTT. This sequence encodes CATRQGKAVQGMNTEAFF. The V gene is TRBV5-4, the J gene TRBJ1-1, with 8 nucleotides matching TRBD1. The germline gives CDR1 SGHNT, CDR2 YYREEE (reference sequence). The CDR3 length is 18 residues. The junction had 19 bases not matched to a gene; V was cut back by 9 bases and J by 0 bases.

The chain joins TRBV4-3 to TRBJ1-1; tentative D call: TRBD1 (6 bases). Trimming shortened V by 1 base and J by 0 bases, and 6 bases separated the two germline ends. Germline V gene lookup returns CDR1 LGHNA and CDR2 YSLEER. This CDR3 spans 14 amino acids. DNA for the CDR3: TGCGCCAGCAGCCAAGGACAGGTGAACACTGAAGCTTTCTTT. Protein sequence: CASSQGQVNTEAFF.